Reported below is one T cell receptor (beta chain). TCRdb's table, derived via immunoSEQ multiplex PCR, lists solely in-frame clones and lacks some. The data show some 450,000 clones, around 88% seen once. The data are from a study of blood T cell repertoires in COVID-19. This CDR3 spans 15 amino acids. Trimming cost V 4 bases and J 3 bases, with 15 bases left between them. Germline V gene lookup returns CDR1 KGHDR and CDR2 SFDVKD. The genes are TRBV24-1 and TRBJ2-7; the D is unclear. The sequence was obtained from a woman between 45 and 60 years old with COVID-19, enrolled during active disease. Sequencing input: peripheral blood. The CDR3 loop is CATSDRPAGGYEQYF. In DNA, the CDR3 is TGTGCCACCAGTGACCGTCCGGCCGGCGGCTACGAGCAGTACTTC.